This record concerns one T cell receptor (beta chain) sequence. Its antigen remains undetermined. Base qualities are missing; no much larger clone stands one base away. Library method: the immunoSEQ multiplex PCR assay. The clones in this table, taken by TCRdb from immuneACCESS, are in-frame only. Not every clone is retained; where verified, under half of the shortfall comes from an unresolved V gene, and the cause of the rest is unknown. The sample table lists 120,000 to 150,000 clones, roughly nine tenths of them with a count of one. The ten largest clones take up under 9% of the sample. The data were obtained in a study of control samples from healthy donors and cancer patients (dated by TCRdb to the early 2020s). The CDR3 holds 12 amino acids from the cysteine to the phenylalanine. The DNA shown is the 36-base CDR3, in frame from base 1. Between the V and J ends, shortened by 7 bases and 4 bases respectively, the junction contains 8 bases.

In this chain, TRBV12-3 or TRBV12-4 is recombined with TRBJ1-5; no D gene call is confident. Sequencing used blood. This TCR derives from a man in his late teens or twenties in good health. The sequenced DNA: TGTGCCAGCACCTTCGGAAATCAGCCCCAGCATTTT. The translation is CASTFGNQPQHF.